Each of the 21 T cell receptor beta chains below was sequenced from the same sample in a study of beta chain features in type 1 diabetes. The isolated RNA, all of it, was reverse transcribed, so expressed TCRB transcripts were what got sequenced. Sequenced by immunoSEQ multiplex PCR; TCRdb stores in-frame clones only, minus some. The sample holds around 280,000 clones, approximately 16% seen once. These receptors have no known antigen. Study outcomes and limitations: Across all four CD4+ subsets, people with type 1 diabetes showed modestly shorter TCRB CDR3s.

Input material: naive CD4+ T cells from blood. The receptors come from a man aged 18 to 30 with type 1 diabetes.

This sequence joins TRBV5-1 and TRBJ1-1; 7 bases are shared with TRBD1. V was clipped by 4 bases and J by 6 bases; unmatched bases: 6. The CDR3 is 13 residues long. CDR1 SGHRS and CDR2 YFSETQ come from the germline V gene. The CDR3 is CASSVTGTPEAFF. The CDR3, as DNA: TGCGCCAGCAGCGTGACAGGGACCCCTGAAGCTTTCTTT.

This chain joins TRBV20-1 and TRBJ2-3; D is unresolved. Germline CDR1 reads DFQATT; CDR2 reads SNEGSKA (reference sequence). Trimming took off 1 base at V and 5 bases at J, with 4 bases between the two ends. This CDR3 has 11 residues. The CDR3 reads CSARVGDTQYF. The CDR3 region has the DNA TGCAGTGCTAGAGTCGGAGATACGCAGTATTTT.

V and J are TRBV5-6 and TRBJ2-6; TRBD1 might be the D (5 bases). CDR1 is SGHDT, CDR2 YYEEEE, per germline. The CDR3 has 12 amino acids. Trimming stripped 8 bases from V and 2 bases from J, with 5 bases between. The CDR3 nucleotides read TGTGCCAGACAGGCTGGGGCCAACGTCCTGACTTTC. This sequence encodes CARQAGANVLTF.

The chain employs TRBV15 and TRBJ2-5, with TRBD1 identical over 8 bases. The CDR3 is 14 amino acids. CDR1 and CDR2 (germline): LNHNV, YYDKDF (reference sequence). Losses at the gene ends were 2 bases for V and 5 bases for J; bases not matched to a gene: 4. The CDR3 DNA is TGTGCCACCAGCAGACCTCAGGGGGCTGAGACCCAGTACTTC. Its protein product is CATSRPQGAETQYF.

The genes are TRBV28 and TRBJ2-7; the match to TRBD2 covers 8 bases. The CDR3 contains 16 residues. The trim removed 2 bases at V and 6 bases at J, leaving 12 bases unmatched. Germline loops: CDR1 MDHEN, CDR2 SYDVKM. In DNA form, the CDR3 reads TGTGCCAGCAGTTTACGCGCCCGACTAGCGCCTGGCGAGCAGTACTTC. The encoded protein is CASSLRARLAPGEQYF.

This chain joins TRBV11-2 and TRBJ1-1; 7 nucleotides match TRBD1. Germline CDR1 SGHAT, CDR2 FQNNGV. After removal of 5 bases from V and 4 bases from J, the junction contained 10 bases not matched to a gene. The CDR3 totals 15 residues. The CDR3 is CASSPPQDRFTEAFF. CDR3 in DNA: TGTGCCAGCAGCCCGCCCCAGGACAGGTTCACTGAAGCTTTCTTT.

This clone appeared a few times. The chain links TRBV19 to TRBJ2-1, with 7 bases matching TRBD1. Germline V gene lookup returns CDR1 LNHDA and CDR2 SQIVND (reference sequence). The CDR3 runs to 14 residues. Unmatched junction bases numbered 7, after V lost 7 bases and J lost 4 bases. The chain's CDR3 is CASKRQGLYNEQFF. The CDR3, as DNA: TGTGCCAGTAAGCGACAGGGCCTTTACAATGAGCAGTTCTTC.

V and J are TRBV1 and TRBJ1-2; no DNA check was done on the table's D call, TRBD1. TRBV1 is a pseudogene locus. This CDR3 region has 14 residues. CDR3 protein: CTSSQTSPDNGYTF. The CDR3 region has the DNA TGCACCAGCAGCCAAACCTCGCCGGACAATGGCTACACCTTC.

This clone has only a few counts. The CDR3 is CASSLGDQPQHF. The CDR3 nucleotides read TGTGCCAGCAGCTTGGGAGATCAGCCCCAGCATTTT. The genes are TRBV5-6 and TRBJ1-5; D is unresolved. Germline CDR1 is SGHDT and CDR2 is YYEEEE. Deletions cut 0 bases from V and 5 bases from J, with 3 bases between. The CDR3 has 12 amino acids. Combining the CDR3 with reference TRBV5-6 and TRBJ1-5 gives the whole variable domain DAGVTQSPTHLIKTRGQQVTLRCSPKSGHDTVSWYQQALGQGPQFIFQYYEEEERQRGNFPDRFSGHQFPNYSSELNVNALLLGDSALYLCASSLGDQPQHFGDGTRLSIL.

The chain recombines TRBV6-5 with TRBJ2-5, with unresolved D. Trimming removed 2 bases from V and 7 bases from J, with 11 bases in between. Germline V gene sequence: CDR1 MNHEY, CDR2 SVGAGI. CDR3 size: 13 residues. This CDR3 reads CASSYKNPGTQYF. The CDR3 DNA is TGTGCCAGCAGTTACAAGAACCCGGGGACCCAGTACTTC.

The rearrangement links TRBV7-2 to TRBJ2-1; TRBD2 agrees at 7 bases. CDR3 length: 15 amino acids. Trimming cost V 0 bases and J 2 bases; bases outside gene matches: 1. CDR1 SGHTA and CDR2 FQGNSA come from the germline V gene. The CDR3 region has the DNA TGTGCCAGCAGCTTAGCGGCGGGGGCCTACAATGAGCAGTTCTTC. This codes for CASSLAAGAYNEQFF. Filled out from reference TRBV7-2 and TRBJ2-1, the complete variable domain reads GAGVSQSPSNKVTEKGKDVELRCDPISGHTALYWYRQSLGQGLEFLIYFQGNSAPDKSGLPSDRFSAERTGGSVSTLTIQRTQQEDSAVYLCASSLAAGAYNEQFFGPGTRLTVL.

This chain connects TRBV4-1 to TRBJ2-7, with no clear D. V was trimmed by 0 bases and J by 2 bases, leaving 14 bases between them. Germline V CDR1 and CDR2: MGHRA, YSYEKL. CDR3 length: 16 amino acids. CDR3 in DNA: TGCGCCAGCAGCCAAGATATTCGCTTACAGACCTACGAGCAGTACTTC. It translates to CASSQDIRLQTYEQYF.

This clone was seen only a few times. The gene calls are TRBV11-2 and TRBJ2-1, with D unclear. V was pared by 3 bases and J by 7 bases, with 13 bases between. CDR3 length: 14 residues. The germline gives CDR1 SGHAT, CDR2 FQNNGV. CDR3 protein: CASSFQRTGNEQFF. CDR3 coding DNA: TGTGCCAGCAGCTTCCAGCGAACTGGTAATGAGCAGTTCTTC.

The chain recombines TRBV7-6 with TRBJ2-3; possible D gene TRBD1, 6 bases. The V gene's germline CDR1 is SGHVS and CDR2 FNYEAQ. The CDR3 runs 15 residues. The germline V and J ends were trimmed by 4 bases and 2 bases, with 13 bases remaining between them. CDR3 residues: CASSWLTGITDTQYF. Here the CDR3 DNA reads TGTGCCAGCAGCTGGTTAACAGGGATCACAGATACGCAGTATTTT.

In nucleotides, the CDR3 is TGTGCCAGCAGCTTGCGGGGGGCCGACGAGCAGTTCTTC. Translating gives CASSLRGADEQFF. The chain combines TRBV5-4 with TRBJ2-1; D perhaps matches TRBD2 (7 bases). The CDR3 covers 13 residues. V lost 1 base to trimming and J lost 10 bases, with 12 bases between them. From germline, CDR1 is SGHNT and CDR2 YYREEE (reference sequence).

The chain recombines TRBV28 with TRBJ2-4, with D perhaps matching TRBD1 (6 bases). The germline gives CDR1 MDHEN, CDR2 SYDVKM. CDR3 length: 15 residues. Trimming left V 5 bases short and J 3 bases short, with 14 bases between. CDR3 DNA: TGTGCCAGCAGTACAAGCAGGGGACGCAAAAACATTCAGTACTTC. Residues: CASSTSRGRKNIQYF.

This clone has only a few counts. The chain links TRBV14 to TRBJ1-2; D is perhaps TRBD1 (5 bases). Germline V lookup: CDR1 SGHDN, CDR2 FVKESK. CDR3 length: 14 residues. Trimming stripped 1 base from V and 7 bases from J, with 13 bases between. The CDR3, as DNA: TGTGCCAGCAGCCAAGGGGCGGGGGAGCGTGGCTACACCTTC. This encodes CASSQGAGERGYTF.

This clone was recorded a few times. The chain couples TRBV6-5 to TRBJ1-2; 7 bases fit TRBD1. J gave up 7 bases and V 7 bases, and 9 bases lay outside the gene matches. Germline V CDR1 and CDR2: MNHEY, SVGAGI. CDR3 size: 13 residues. CDR3 nucleotide sequence: TGTGCCAGCAAGGCCACAGGGGAGTCTGGCTACACCTTC. Translated: CASKATGESGYTF.

The table lists this clone with a few counts. The chain has TRBV4-1 and TRBJ1-2; the D is unclear. The ends were cut back, 1 base at V and 2 bases at J, with 8 bases in the middle. Per the germline V gene, CDR1 is MGHRA and CDR2 is YSYEKL. CDR3 size: 14 residues. CDR3 sequence (DNA): TGCGCCAGCAGCCAAGCGGCGGGGAACTATGGCTACACCTTC. It specifies CASSQAAGNYGYTF.

V is TRBV2 and J is TRBJ1-1; D not resolved. This CDR3 contains 14 residues. V shed 5 bases and J shed 1 base, with 11 bases lying between them. CDR1 is SNHLY, CDR2 FYNNEI, per germline. CDR3 region: CASSTRDPNTEAFF. In DNA form, the CDR3 reads TGTGCCAGCAGTACCCGGGATCCGAACACTGAAGCTTTCTTT.

V gene TRBV6-1 combines with J gene TRBJ1-1; no clear D gene. Germline V gene lookup returns CDR1 MNHNS and CDR2 SASEGT. The CDR3 covers 13 residues. The V end lost 6 bases, the J end lost 1 base, and 9 bases lay between the germline ends. CDR3 sequence reads: CASSLTQNTEAFF. The CDR3 DNA follows: TGTGCCAGCAGCCTGACACAGAACACTGAAGCTTTCTTT.